This T cell receptor (beta chain) came from a study of tumor and adjacent non-tumor tissue in lung cancer. Across the whole study: Each sample yielded 3.9 million or so productive TCRbeta reads on average.

CDR1 and CDR2 from the germline V gene are MNHEY and SVGAGI. The CDR3 extends over 14 amino acids. Comments on this clonotype: Relative to the germline gene, one junction end is altered; a read error may explain this.

RNA was extracted from bulk tissue without any cell sorting. Newly diagnosed lung cancer patients had thoracic surgery in China, August–November 2014, without prior chemotherapy. Three rounds of nested PCR, following a modified ARM-PCR protocol, produced the TCRbeta library. TCRdb fed the multiplex PCR reads into MiXCR, producing one record per CDR3 protein. In the table there are about 80,000 distinct CDR3 sequences, over 60% of which are singletons. Sequenced input: lung tumor tissue. The sequence was collected from a middle-aged woman with non-small cell lung cancer. The rearrangement links TRBV6-5 to TRBJ2-7; tentative D call: TRBD1 (6 bases). The CDR3 region is CAGSSPIGGYEQYF. DNA for the CDR3: TGTGCCGGCAGTTCCCCCATAGGGGGCTACGAGCAGTACTTC.